Listed below are T cell receptor beta chains from one sample, sequenced in a study of cytomegalovirus exposure and HLA in healthy donors. Sequencing was performed with immunoSEQ multiplex PCR; in TCRdb, only in-frame clones are kept and a portion is missing. Here the sample spans 250,000 to 300,000 clones, about 90% being singletons. Sequencing was carried out using PBMCs. Receptors were obtained from a woman under 30 in good health and CMV-seronegative. The CDR3 runs from the conserved cysteine through the conserved F or W. A D gene is named only where the DNA matches it firmly. Size tells how often a clone was seen (once, few, many) or the class of an expanded clone, and some rows leave it out.

v_gene	j_gene	d_gene	abundance	CDR3nt	CDR3aa
TRBV27	TRBJ2-3	.	.	TGTGCCAGCAGACTATCAGGGACTAGATTGGAGGGGGCCACAGATACGCAGTATTTT	CASRLSGTRLEGATDTQYF
TRBV9	TRBJ2-1	TRBD2	.	TGTGCCAGCAGCGTCTCTAGCGGGGTCGGCAATGAGCAGTTCTTC	CASSVSSGVGNEQFF
TRBV27	TRBJ2-7	TRBD1	.	TGTGCCAGCACCCTATTACGGGGTGGGACAGTAAGTTCGGGGGAGCAGTACTTC	CASTLLRGGTVSSGEQYF
TRBV6-6	TRBJ2-7	.	.	TGTGCCAGCAGTTATTTCGGACAAGACTACGAGCAGTACTTC	CASSYFGQDYEQYF
TRBV7-6	TRBJ2-3	TRBD2	once	TGTGCCAGCAGCTTAGAGGAGGCTCGGGGGGGCCCAGGGAATACGCAGTATTTT	CASSLEEARGGPGNTQYF
TRBV19	TRBJ1-2	TRBD1	.	TGTGCCAGTAGTACGGGACAGGGGGGAAACTATGGCTACACCTTC	CASSTGQGGNYGYTF
TRBV6-5	TRBJ2-1	TRBD1	.	TGTGCCAGCAGTTACGCGACAGGGCCAGACAATGAGCAGTTCTTC	CASSYATGPDNEQFF
TRBV4-1	TRBJ2-2	TRBD2	.	TGCGCCAGCAGGAAAGCGGGGGCGAACACCGGGGAGCTGTTTTTT	CASRKAGANTGELFF
TRBV10-3	TRBJ1-5	.	.	TGTGCCACCCGCCCAGGGCAGAGCAATCAGCCCCAGCATTTT	CATRPGQSNQPQHF
TRBV5-1	TRBJ1-2	.	many	TGCGCCAGCAGCTTACAGGAGTCTAACTATGGCTACACCTTC	CASSLQESNYGYTF
TRBV7-6	TRBJ2-2	.	.	TGTGCCAGCAGGACCCGGGGTGGGGAGCTGTTTTTT	CASRTRGGELFF
TRBV18	TRBJ1-6	TRBD1	.	TGTGCCAGCTCACCACCGGCAGGGGGGAAGAGTTCACCCCTCCACTTT	CASSPPAGGKSSPLHF
TRBV19	TRBJ2-5	.	.	TGTGCCAGTAGTATAAACTGGGGGAGGCAAGAGACCCAGTACTTC	CASSINWGRQETQYF
TRBV10-3	TRBJ2-3	TRBD2	once	TGTGCCATCAGTGAGTCGACTAGCGGGGGCACAGATACGCAGTATTTT	CAISESTSGGTDTQYF
TRBV19	TRBJ1-1	TRBD1	.	TGTGCCACGTCTGCCTCAGGGGGCTACACTGAAGCTTTCTTT	CATSASGGYTEAFF
TRBV27	TRBJ2-1	TRBD2	.	TGTGCCAGCAGTTTATCGCCCGGGACTAGCTCCTACAATGAGCAGTTCTTC	CASSLSPGTSSYNEQFF
TRBV11-2	TRBJ1-5	TRBD1	.	TGTGCCAGCAGCCCATCCCCGACAGGGGGAAGCCAGCCCCAGCATTTT	CASSPSPTGGSQPQHF
TRBV30	TRBJ1-1	.	.	TGTGCCTGGAGTGTATACGGGTCCCCCCCGAACACTGAAGCTTTCTTT	CAWSVYGSPPNTEAFF
TRBV19	TRBJ2-7	.	.	TGTGCCAGCACCGGACTGGCCTACGAGCAGTACTTC	CASTGLAYEQYF
TRBV5-1	TRBJ1-1	TRBD1	.	TGCGCCAGCAGCTTGCAGGGGGCCACTGAAGCTTTCTTT	CASSLQGATEAFF
TRBV7-9	TRBJ2-7	TRBD1	.	TGTGCCAGCAGCCTTCGGACAGGTCCCCACGAGCAGTACTTC	CASSLRTGPHEQYF
TRBV28	TRBJ1-2	.	.	TGTGCCAGCAGTTTTTTCCAGGGCTATGGCTACACCTTC	CASSFFQGYGYTF
TRBV28	TRBJ1-1	.	once	TGTGCCAGCAGCGAACATGACAGAAAAGCTTTCTTT	CASSEHDRKAFF
TRBV6-4	TRBJ2-3	TRBD2	once	TGTGCCAGCACCGGACTAGCGGTCACAGATACGCAGTATTTT	CASTGLAVTDTQYF
TRBV7-9	TRBJ1-4	TRBD1	once	TGTGCCAGCAGCTCCCGGGGAGAGGGGGCTGAAAAACTGTTTTTT	CASSSRGEGAEKLFF
TRBV9	TRBJ1-4	.	.	TGTGCCAGCAGCCCCCTCCCCAACACCGCAACTAATGAAAAACTGTTTTTT	CASSPLPNTATNEKLFF
TRBV4-1	TRBJ1-3	.	.	TGCGCCAGCAGCCCGCAGGGGTTCTACTCTGGAAACACCATATATTTT	CASSPQGFYSGNTIYF
TRBV10-3	TRBJ2-5	.	.	TGTGCCATCAGTGATACAGAAGAGACCCAGTACTTC	CAISDTEETQYF
TRBV27	TRBJ1-5	TRBD1	once	TGTGCCAGCAAACAGGGGGCGCCTAGCAATCAGCCCCAGCATTTT	CASKQGAPSNQPQHF
TRBV10-3	TRBJ2-3	.	.	TGTGCCATCAGCTTCACAGATACGCAGTATTTT	CAISFTDTQYF
TRBV15	TRBJ2-1	.	.	TGTGCCACCAGCAGAGATAGCGAGCCCTACAATGAGCAGTTCTTC	CATSRDSEPYNEQFF
TRBV19	TRBJ2-7	.	.	TGTGCCAGTAGTTTCTCTCCGGGTGAGCAGTACTTC	CASSFSPGEQYF
TRBV7-2	TRBJ1-1	TRBD1	.	TGTGCCAGCAGCCCGTGGGACAGGGGGGCCTCTGAAGCTTTCTTT	CASSPWDRGASEAFF